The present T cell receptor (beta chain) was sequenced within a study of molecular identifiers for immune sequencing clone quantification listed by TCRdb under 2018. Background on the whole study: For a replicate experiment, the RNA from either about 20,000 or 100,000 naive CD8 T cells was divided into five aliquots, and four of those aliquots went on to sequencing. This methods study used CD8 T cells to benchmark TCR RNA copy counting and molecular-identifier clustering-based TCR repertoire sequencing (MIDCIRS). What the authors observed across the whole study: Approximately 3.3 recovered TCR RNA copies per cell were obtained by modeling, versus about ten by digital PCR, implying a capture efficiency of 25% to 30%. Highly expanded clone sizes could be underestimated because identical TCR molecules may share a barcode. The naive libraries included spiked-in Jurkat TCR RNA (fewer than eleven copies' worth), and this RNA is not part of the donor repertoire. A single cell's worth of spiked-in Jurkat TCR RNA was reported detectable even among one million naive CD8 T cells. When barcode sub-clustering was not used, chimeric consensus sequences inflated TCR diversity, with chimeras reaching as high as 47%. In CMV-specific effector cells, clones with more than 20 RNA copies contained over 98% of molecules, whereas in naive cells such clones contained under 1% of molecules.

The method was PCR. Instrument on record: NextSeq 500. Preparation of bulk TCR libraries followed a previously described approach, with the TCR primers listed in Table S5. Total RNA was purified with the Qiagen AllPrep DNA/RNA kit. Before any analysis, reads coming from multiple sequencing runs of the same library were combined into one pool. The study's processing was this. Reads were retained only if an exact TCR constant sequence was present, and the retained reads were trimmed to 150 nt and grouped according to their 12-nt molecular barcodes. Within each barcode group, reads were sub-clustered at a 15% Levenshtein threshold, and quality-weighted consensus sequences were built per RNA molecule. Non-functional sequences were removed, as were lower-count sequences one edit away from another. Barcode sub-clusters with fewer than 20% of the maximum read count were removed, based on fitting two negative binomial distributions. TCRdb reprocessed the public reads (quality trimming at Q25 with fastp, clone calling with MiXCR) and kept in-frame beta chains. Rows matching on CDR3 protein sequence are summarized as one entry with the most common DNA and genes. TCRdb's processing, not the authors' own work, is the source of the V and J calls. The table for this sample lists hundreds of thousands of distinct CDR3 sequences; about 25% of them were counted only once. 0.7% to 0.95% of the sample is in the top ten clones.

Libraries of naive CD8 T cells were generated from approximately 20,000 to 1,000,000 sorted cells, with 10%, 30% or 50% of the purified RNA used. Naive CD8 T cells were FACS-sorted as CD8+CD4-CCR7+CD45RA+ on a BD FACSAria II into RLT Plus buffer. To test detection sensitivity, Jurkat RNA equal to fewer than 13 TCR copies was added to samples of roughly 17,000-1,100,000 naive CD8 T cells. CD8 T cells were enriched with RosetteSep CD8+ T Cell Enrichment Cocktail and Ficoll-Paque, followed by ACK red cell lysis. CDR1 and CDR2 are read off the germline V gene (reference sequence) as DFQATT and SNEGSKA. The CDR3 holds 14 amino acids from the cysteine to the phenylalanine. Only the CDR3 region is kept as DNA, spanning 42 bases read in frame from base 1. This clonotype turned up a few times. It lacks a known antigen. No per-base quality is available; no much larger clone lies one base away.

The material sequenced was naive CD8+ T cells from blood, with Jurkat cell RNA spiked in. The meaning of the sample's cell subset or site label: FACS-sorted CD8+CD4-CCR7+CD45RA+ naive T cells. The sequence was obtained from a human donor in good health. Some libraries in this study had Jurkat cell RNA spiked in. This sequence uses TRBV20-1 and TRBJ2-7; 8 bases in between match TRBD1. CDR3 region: CSLIRQGWSYEQYF. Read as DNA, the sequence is TGCAGCCTCATCAGACAGGGGTGGTCCTACGAGCAGTACTTC.